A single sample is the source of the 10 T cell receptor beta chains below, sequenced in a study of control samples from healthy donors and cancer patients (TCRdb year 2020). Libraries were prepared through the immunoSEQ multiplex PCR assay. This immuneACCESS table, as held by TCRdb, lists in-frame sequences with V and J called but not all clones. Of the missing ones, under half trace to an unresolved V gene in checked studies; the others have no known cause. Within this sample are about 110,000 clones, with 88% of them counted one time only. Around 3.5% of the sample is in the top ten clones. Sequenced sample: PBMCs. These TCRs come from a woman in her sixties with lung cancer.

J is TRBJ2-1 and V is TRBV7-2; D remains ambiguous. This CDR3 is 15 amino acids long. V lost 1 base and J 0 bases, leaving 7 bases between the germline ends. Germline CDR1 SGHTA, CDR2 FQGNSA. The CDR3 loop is CASSLVSTSYNEQFF. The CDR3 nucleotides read TGTGCCAGCAGCTTAGTTTCTACCTCCTACAATGAGCAGTTCTTC. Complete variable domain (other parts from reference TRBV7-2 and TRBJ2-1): GAGVSQSPSNKVTEKGKDVELRCDPISGHTALYWYRQSLGQGLEFLIYFQGNSAPDKSGLPSDRFSAERTGGSVSTLTIQRTQQEDSAVYLCASSLVSTSYNEQFFGPGTRLTVL.

CDR3: CASSATGGLYEQYF. The CDR3 nucleotides are TGTGCCAGCAGTGCTACAGGGGGCCTCTACGAGCAGTACTTC. This chain connects TRBV3-1 (or the pseudogene TRBV3-2) to TRBJ2-7; 9 nucleotides agree with TRBD1. CDR1 LGHDT and CDR2 YNNKEL come from the germline V gene (reference sequence). After removal of 6 bases from V and 3 bases from J, the junction contained 6 bases not matched to a gene. This CDR3 is 14 amino acids long.

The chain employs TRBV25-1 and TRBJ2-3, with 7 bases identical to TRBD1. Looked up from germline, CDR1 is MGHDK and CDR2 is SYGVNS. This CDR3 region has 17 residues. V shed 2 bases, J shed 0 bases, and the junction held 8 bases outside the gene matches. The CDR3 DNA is TGTGCCAGCAGTGAACCGGGACAGAGAAAAAGCACAGATACGCAGTATTTT. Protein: CASSEPGQRKSTDTQYF.

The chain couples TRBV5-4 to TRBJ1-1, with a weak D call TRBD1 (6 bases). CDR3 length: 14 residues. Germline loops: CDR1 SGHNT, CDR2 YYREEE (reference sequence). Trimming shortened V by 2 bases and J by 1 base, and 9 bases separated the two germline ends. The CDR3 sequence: CASSLQGPNTEAFF. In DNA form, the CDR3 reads TGTGCCAGCAGCTTACAGGGCCCGAACACTGAAGCTTTCTTT.

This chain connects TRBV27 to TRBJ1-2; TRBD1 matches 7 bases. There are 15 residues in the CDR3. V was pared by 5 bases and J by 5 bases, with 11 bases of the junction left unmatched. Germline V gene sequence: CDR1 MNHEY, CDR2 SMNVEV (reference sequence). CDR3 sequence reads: CASSLRTPGQYGYTF. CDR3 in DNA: TGTGCCAGCAGTCTGAGAACACCGGGACAGTATGGCTACACCTTC.

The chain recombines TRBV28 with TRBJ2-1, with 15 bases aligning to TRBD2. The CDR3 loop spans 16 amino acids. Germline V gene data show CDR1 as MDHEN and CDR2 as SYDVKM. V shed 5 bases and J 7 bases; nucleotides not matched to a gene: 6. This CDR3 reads CASSRWTSGGANEQFF. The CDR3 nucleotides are TGTGCCAGCAGTCGTTGGACTAGCGGGGGGGCGAATGAGCAGTTCTTC.

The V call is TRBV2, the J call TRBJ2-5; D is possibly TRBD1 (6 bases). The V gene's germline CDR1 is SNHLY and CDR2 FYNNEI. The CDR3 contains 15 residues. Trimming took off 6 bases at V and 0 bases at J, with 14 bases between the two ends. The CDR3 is CASRARTGNQETQYF. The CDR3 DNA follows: TGTGCCAGCAGGGCCCGCACAGGGAACCAAGAGACCCAGTACTTC.

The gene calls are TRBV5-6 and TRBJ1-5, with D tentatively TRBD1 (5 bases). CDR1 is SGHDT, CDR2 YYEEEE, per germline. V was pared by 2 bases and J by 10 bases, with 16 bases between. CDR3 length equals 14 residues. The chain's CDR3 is CASSFSGTVQPQHF. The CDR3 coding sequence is TGTGCCAGCAGCTTTAGCGGGACGGTCCAACCCCAGCATTTT.

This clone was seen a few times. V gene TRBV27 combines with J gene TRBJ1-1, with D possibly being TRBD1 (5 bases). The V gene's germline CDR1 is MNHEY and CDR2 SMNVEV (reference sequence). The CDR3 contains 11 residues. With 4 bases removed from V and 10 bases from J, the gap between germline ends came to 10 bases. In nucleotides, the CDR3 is TGTGCCAGCAGTTACCGGGACTTAGCTTTCTTT. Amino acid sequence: CASSYRDLAFF.

The CDR3 here is CASATGGLAEAFF. CDR3 DNA: TGTGCCAGCGCGACAGGGGGATTGGCTGAAGCTTTCTTT. The V and J genes are TRBV3-1 (or the pseudogene TRBV3-2) and TRBJ1-1; 9 nucleotides match TRBD1. V lost 8 bases, J lost 6 bases, and 7 bases stayed unmatched. Germline-derived CDR1 and CDR2 are LGHDT and YNNKEL (reference sequence). This CDR3 contains 13 residues.